These 12 T cell receptor beta chains share one sample of origin, sequenced in a study of control samples from healthy donors and cancer patients. Here immunoSEQ multiplex PCR was the method, and the copy in TCRdb shows in-frame clones only, minus some. The sample shows tens of thousands of clones, approximately 89% of them seen only once. Material: PBMCs. Receptors originate from a man aged 40-55 years with colorectal cancer.

This chain joins TRBV2 and TRBJ2-7; 7 bases fit TRBD1. The CDR3 totals 13 residues. V dropped 10 bases and J dropped 2; count of bases not matched to a gene: 8. CDR1 SNHLY and CDR2 FYNNEI come from the germline V gene. The CDR3 nucleotides are TGTGCCACCCACAGGGGAATCGCCTACGAGCAGTACTTC. Translating gives CATHRGIAYEQYF.

The genes are TRBV11-2 and TRBJ2-5; D unresolved. Germline CDR1 reads SGHAT; CDR2 reads FQNNGV. Trimming stripped 0 bases from V and 0 bases from J, with 14 bases between. The CDR3 runs to 17 residues. The CDR3 spells CASSLDSTQADQETQYF. In DNA form, the CDR3 reads TGTGCCAGCAGCTTAGATTCGACGCAGGCCGACCAAGAGACCCAGTACTTC.

The chain couples TRBV6-5 to TRBJ2-7, with 7 bases lining up with TRBD1. The CDR3 loop spans 14 amino acids. Germline V gene lookup returns CDR1 MNHEY and CDR2 SVGAGI. J was trimmed by 1 base and V by 4 bases; bases with no gene match: 4. CDR3 DNA: TGTGCCAGCAGTTTGACAGGGATATCCTACGAGCAGTACTTC. As protein: CASSLTGISYEQYF.

This chain joins TRBV4-3 and TRBJ2-1; D remains ambiguous. CDR3 length: 14 amino acids. Germline CDR1 is LGHNA and CDR2 is YSLEER. Trimming shortened V by 0 bases and J by 2 bases, and 5 bases separated the two germline ends. The CDR3 sequence: CASSQDGPYNEQFF. CDR3 nucleotide sequence: TGCGCCAGCAGCCAAGATGGCCCCTACAATGAGCAGTTCTTC.

The chain has TRBV15 and TRBJ2-7; 7 bases are a match to TRBD2. CDR3 size: 17 residues. Germline CDR1 reads LNHNV; CDR2 reads YYDKDF (reference sequence). J was trimmed by 3 bases and V by 1 base; bases with no gene match: 12. CDR3 sequence reads: CATSRGGGGAGDYEQYF. The DNA of the CDR3 is TGTGCCACCAGCAGAGGAGGCGGCGGGGCGGGGGACTACGAGCAGTACTTC. Filled out from reference TRBV15 and TRBJ2-7, the complete variable domain reads DAMVIQNPRYQVTQFGKPVTLSCSQTLNHNVMYWYQQKSSQAPKLLFHYYDKDFNNEADTPDNFQSRRPNTSFCFLDIRSPGLGDTAMYLCATSRGGGGAGDYEQYFGPGTRLTVT.

This chain joins TRBV19 and TRBJ2-1, with D perhaps given as TRBD1 or TRBD2 (6 bases each). CDR3 length equals 15 residues. V lost 7 bases and J 8 bases, leaving 21 bases between the germline ends. Per the germline V gene, CDR1 is LNHDA and CDR2 is SQIVND (reference sequence). The CDR3 loop is CASTPRGLVVDEQFF. DNA for the CDR3: TGTGCCAGTACCCCCCGGGGGCTCGTCGTCGATGAGCAGTTCTTC. Full variable domain (rest looked up from reference TRBV19 and TRBJ2-1): DGGITQSPKYLFRKEGQNVTLSCEQNLNHDAMYWYRQDPGQGLRLIYYSQIVNDFQKGDIAEGYSVSREKKESFPLTVTSAQKNPTAFYLCASTPRGLVVDEQFFGPGTRLTVL.

V usage is TRBV5-4 and J usage is TRBJ2-3; 8 positions match TRBD2. Germline V gives CDR1 SGHNT, CDR2 YYREEE (reference sequence). V gave up 5 bases and J gave up 3 bases; unmatched junction bases: 17. There are 18 residues in the CDR3. The CDR3 DNA reads as TGTGCCAGCAGGCACACCCTAGCGGGTACCAGCTTGACAGATACGCAGTATTTT. This gives the protein CASRHTLAGTSLTDTQYF.

This chain joins TRBV6-1 and TRBJ2-3; 9 bases match TRBD2. The CDR3 has 14 residues. J lost 0 bases, V lost 6 bases, and 1 base had no gene match. Germline CDR1 MNHNS, CDR2 SASEGT. CDR3 bases: TGTGCCAGCAGCCTAGCGGGAAGCACAGATACGCAGTATTTT. Its translation is CASSLAGSTDTQYF.

This clone was seen only a few times. The chain uses TRBV3-1 (or the pseudogene TRBV3-2) and TRBJ2-7; possibly TRBD2 for D (6 bases). CDR3 size: 13 residues. CDR1 LGHDT and CDR2 YNNKEL come from the germline V gene (reference sequence). Deletions cut 4 bases from V and 2 bases from J, with 9 bases between. CDR3 bases: TGTGCCAGCAGCCTTGGAGGGCCCTACGAGCAGTACTTC. Protein: CASSLGGPYEQYF.

CDR3 sequence (DNA): TGTGCTAGTGGTTTGGGACTAGCGGGAGGGGACGAGCAGTACTTC. Its protein product is CASGLGLAGGDEQYF. This chain joins TRBV12-5 and TRBJ2-7, with TRBD2 matching 14 bases. The V segment lost 1 base and the J segment 5 bases; nucleotides outside the gene matches: 1. Germline V gives CDR1 LGHNT, CDR2 FRNRAP. The CDR3 covers 15 residues.

The chain is built from TRBV5-1 and TRBJ1-3, with D possibly matching TRBD1 (6 bases). The CDR3 has 17 amino acids. Germline V gene lookup returns CDR1 SGHRS and CDR2 YFSETQ. V was trimmed by 5 bases and J by 3 bases, leaving 21 bases between them. The CDR3 coding sequence is TGCGCCAGCAGACCGGGGGGCGGTTTCTTATATGGAAACACCATATATTTT. This gives the protein CASRPGGGFLYGNTIYF.

V gene TRBV14 combines with J gene TRBJ1-1, with 7 bases fitting TRBD1. Germline assignment: CDR1 SGHDN and CDR2 FVKESK. V shed 6 bases, J shed 1 base, and the junction held 17 bases outside the gene matches. This CDR3 region has 18 residues. The CDR3 DNA reads as TGTGCCAGCAGGCCCCCTGACAGGGTCTGGAGATGGAACACTGAAGCTTTCTTT. This encodes CASRPPDRVWRWNTEAFF.